This section outlines one T cell receptor (beta chain) sequence together with its context. Its antigen is unidentified. The germline V and J ends were trimmed by 4 bases and 3 bases, with 15 bases remaining between them. Germline-derived CDR1 and CDR2 are SEHNR and FQNEAQ (reference sequence). CDR3 size: 15 residues. The repertoire was sequenced with immunoSEQ multiplex PCR; TCRdb's copy has only in-frame clones and lacks some. Seen here are some 43,000 clones, 80% to 95% observed once, and the top ten hold about 4%. This specimen belongs to a study of tissue T cells after allogeneic stem cell transplantation. About the research overall: CD3+ T cells were flow-sorted when enough cells; otherwise DNA extracted directly.

Study outcomes and limitations: Tissue-detected TCR repertoire was only partly captured by blood and spleen T cells.

The clonotype was recovered from a woman aged 40-70 years who later had graft-versus-host disease after an allogeneic stem cell transplant. The J gene is TRBJ1-1, the V gene TRBV7-9, with a tentative D call TRBD1 (6 bases). This specimen consisted of blood, obtained before transplantation. CDR3 region: CASSWGGTPDTEAFF. CDR3 in DNA: TGTGCCAGCAGCTGGGGCGGGACACCCGACACTGAAGCTTTCTTT.